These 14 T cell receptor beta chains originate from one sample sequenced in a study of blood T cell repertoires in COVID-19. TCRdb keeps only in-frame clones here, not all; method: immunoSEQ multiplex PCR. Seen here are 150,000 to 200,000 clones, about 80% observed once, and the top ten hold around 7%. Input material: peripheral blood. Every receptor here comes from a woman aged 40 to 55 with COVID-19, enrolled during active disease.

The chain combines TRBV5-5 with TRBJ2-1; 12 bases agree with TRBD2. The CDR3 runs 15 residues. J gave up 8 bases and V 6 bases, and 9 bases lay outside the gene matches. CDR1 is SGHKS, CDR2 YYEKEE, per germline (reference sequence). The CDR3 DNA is TGTGCCAGCAACTCCCAACTAGCGGGGGGCCATGAGCAGTTCTTC. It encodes CASNSQLAGGHEQFF.

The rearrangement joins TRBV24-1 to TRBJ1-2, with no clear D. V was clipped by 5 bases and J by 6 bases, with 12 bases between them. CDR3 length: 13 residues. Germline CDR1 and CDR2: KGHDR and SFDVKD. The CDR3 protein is CATSGALTHGYTF. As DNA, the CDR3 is TGTGCCACCAGTGGGGCCTTGACCCATGGCTACACCTTC.

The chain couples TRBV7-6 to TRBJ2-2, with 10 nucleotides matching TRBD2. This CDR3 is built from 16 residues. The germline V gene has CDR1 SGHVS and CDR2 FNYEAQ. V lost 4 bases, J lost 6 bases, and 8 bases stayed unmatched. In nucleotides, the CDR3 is TGTGCCAGCAGCTACCCAGCGGGAGGGCCCCCCGGGGAGCTGTTTTTT. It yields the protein CASSYPAGGPPGELFF.

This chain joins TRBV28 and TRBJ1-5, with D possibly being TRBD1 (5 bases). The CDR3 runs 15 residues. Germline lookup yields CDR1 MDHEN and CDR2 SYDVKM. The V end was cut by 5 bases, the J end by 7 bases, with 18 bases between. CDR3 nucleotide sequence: TGTGCCAGCAGTCCTCATCCAGGGTCCCTCCAGCCCCAGCATTTT. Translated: CASSPHPGSLQPQHF.

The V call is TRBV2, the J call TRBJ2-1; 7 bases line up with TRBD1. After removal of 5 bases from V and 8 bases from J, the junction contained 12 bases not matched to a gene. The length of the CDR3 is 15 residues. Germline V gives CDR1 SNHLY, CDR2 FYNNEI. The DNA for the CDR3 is TGTGCCAGCAGTAGACAGGGAAGGGAGTCCGATGAGCAGTTCTTC. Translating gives CASSRQGRESDEQFF. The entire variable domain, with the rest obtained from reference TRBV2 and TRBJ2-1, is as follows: EPEVTQTPSHQVTQMGQEVILRCVPISNHLYFYWYRQILGQKVEFLVSFYNNEISEKSEIFDDQFSVERPDGSNFTLKIRSTKLEDSAMYFCASSRQGRESDEQFFGPGTRLTVL.

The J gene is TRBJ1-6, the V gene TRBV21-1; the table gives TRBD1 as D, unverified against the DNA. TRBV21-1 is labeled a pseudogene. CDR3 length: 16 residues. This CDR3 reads CASSTTRQGPNSPLHF. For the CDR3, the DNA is TGTGCCAGCAGCACAACCCGACAGGGGCCTAATTCACCCCTCCACTTT.

CDR3 loop: CAWRTGGSQTQYF. CDR3 sequence (DNA): TGTGCCTGGAGGACTGGGGGGAGTCAGACCCAGTACTTC. The V and J genes are TRBV30 and TRBJ2-5, with a weak D call TRBD2 (6 bases). CDR1 and CDR2 from the germline V gene are GTSNPN and SVGIG (reference sequence). The V gene lost 3 bases and the J gene lost 6 bases, with 14 bases spanning the gap. The CDR3 totals 13 residues. Variable domain in full (rest from reference TRBV30 and TRBJ2-5): SQTIHQWPATLVQPVGSPLSLECTVEGTSNPNLYWYRQAAGRGLQLLFYSVGIGQISSEVPQNLSASRPQDRQFILSSKKLLLSDSGFYLCAWRTGGSQTQYFGPGTRLLVL.

DNA for the CDR3: TGTGCCAGCAGCTTTTGGGGACAGAGCATGAACACTGAAGCTTTCTTT. Translation: CASSFWGQSMNTEAFF. This rearrangement joins TRBV7-9 to TRBJ1-1, with 7 bases identical to TRBD1. The CDR3 sequence is 16 residues long. J was trimmed by 0 bases and V by 3 bases; bases with no gene match: 7. Germline values: CDR1 SEHNR, CDR2 FQNEAQ (reference sequence).

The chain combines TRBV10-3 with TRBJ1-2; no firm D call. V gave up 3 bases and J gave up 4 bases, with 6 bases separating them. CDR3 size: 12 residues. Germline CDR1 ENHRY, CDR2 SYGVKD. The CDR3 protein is CAISDQLYGYTF. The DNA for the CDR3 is TGTGCCATCAGTGACCAACTCTATGGCTACACCTTC.

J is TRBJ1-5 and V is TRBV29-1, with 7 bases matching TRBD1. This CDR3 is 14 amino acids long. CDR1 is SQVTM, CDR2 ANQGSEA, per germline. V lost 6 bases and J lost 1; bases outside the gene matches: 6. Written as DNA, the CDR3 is TGCAGCGTCCCCGGGACAGAAAGCAATCAGCCCCAGCATTTT. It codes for CSVPGTESNQPQHF.

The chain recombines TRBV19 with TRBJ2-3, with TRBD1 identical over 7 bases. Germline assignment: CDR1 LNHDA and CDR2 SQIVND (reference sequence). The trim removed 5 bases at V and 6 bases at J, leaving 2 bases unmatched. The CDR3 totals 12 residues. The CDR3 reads CASSLTGDTQYF. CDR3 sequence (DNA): TGTGCCAGTAGTTTGACAGGGGATACGCAGTATTTT. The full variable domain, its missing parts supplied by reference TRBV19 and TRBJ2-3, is DGGITQSPKYLFRKEGQNVTLSCEQNLNHDAMYWYRQDPGQGLRLIYYSQIVNDFQKGDIAEGYSVSREKKESFPLTVTSAQKNPTAFYLCASSLTGDTQYFGPGTRLTVL.

For the CDR3, the DNA is TGTGCCAGCAGTTACCACACGAACACCGGGGAGCTGTTTTTT. Translation gives CASSYHTNTGELFF. This chain connects TRBV6-6 to TRBJ2-2; D not certain. The germline CDR1 and CDR2 sequences are MNHNY and SVGAGI (reference sequence). Trimming cost V 2 bases and J 0 bases, with 4 bases left between them. The CDR3 has 14 amino acids.

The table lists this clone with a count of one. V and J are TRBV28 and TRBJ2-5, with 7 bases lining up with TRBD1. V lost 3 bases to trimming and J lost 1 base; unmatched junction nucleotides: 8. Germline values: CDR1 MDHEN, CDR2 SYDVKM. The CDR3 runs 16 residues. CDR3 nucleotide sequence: TGTGCCAGCAGTTTTATAACTGGGACAGTCCAAGAGACCCAGTACTTC. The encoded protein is CASSFITGTVQETQYF. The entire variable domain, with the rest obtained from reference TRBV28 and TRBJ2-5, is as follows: DVKVTQSSRYLVKRTGEKVFLECVQDMDHENMFWYRQDPGLGLRLIYFSYDVKMKEKGDIPEGYSVSREKKERFSLILESASTNQTSMYLCASSFITGTVQETQYFGPGTRLLVL.

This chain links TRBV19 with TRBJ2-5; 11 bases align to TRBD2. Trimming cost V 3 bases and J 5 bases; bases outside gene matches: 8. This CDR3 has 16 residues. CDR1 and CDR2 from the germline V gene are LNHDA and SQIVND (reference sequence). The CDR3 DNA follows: TGTGCCAGTAGTATGGGTCTAGCGGGAGGCTTTGAGACCCAGTACTTC. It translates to CASSMGLAGGFETQYF. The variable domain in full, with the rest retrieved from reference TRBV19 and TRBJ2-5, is DGGITQSPKYLFRKEGQNVTLSCEQNLNHDAMYWYRQDPGQGLRLIYYSQIVNDFQKGDIAEGYSVSREKKESFPLTVTSAQKNPTAFYLCASSMGLAGGFETQYFGPGTRLLVL.